Following are 31 T cell receptor beta chains from one sample sequenced in a study of long-term antiretroviral therapy in people with HIV. The run of the v3.0 immunoSEQ assay was at survey level. Libraries were prepared by immunoSEQ multiplex PCR; TCRdb keeps only in-frame clonotypes and omits some of them. The table has tens of thousands of clones, roughly nine tenths seen once. This material consisted of unsorted PBMCs, taken roughly 5 years before starting antiretroviral therapy. Every receptor here comes from a man between 50 and 59 years old with HIV.

This sequence joins TRBV6-5 and TRBJ1-4, with a tentative D call TRBD1 (5 bases). Germline lookup yields CDR1 MNHEY and CDR2 SVGAGI. The V gene lost 5 bases and the J gene lost 7 bases, with 11 bases spanning the gap. This CDR3 contains 13 residues. The CDR3 protein is CASSTGRGEKLFF. For the CDR3, the DNA is TGTGCCAGCAGTACGGGGCGGGGTGAAAAACTGTTTTTT.

Of note for this clone: Germline and junction disagree at one end, which may indicate a read error. The rearrangement uses TRBV18 and TRBJ1-1; 9 nucleotides agree with TRBD1. Germline lookup yields CDR1 KGHSH and CDR2 LQKENI. The CDR3 consists of 13 residues. DNA for the CDR3: TGTGCCAGCCCACCAGGGACAGGGATTGAAGCTTTCTTT. This codes for CASPPGTGIEAFF.

V is TRBV6-5 and J is TRBJ2-7; D is uncertain. Germline CDR1 MNHEY, CDR2 SVGAGI. Trimming removed 8 bases at V and 5 bases at J, with 13 bases between. CDR3 size: 12 residues. The CDR3 protein is CASSGISDEQYF. The DNA of the CDR3 is TGTGCCAGCTCTGGCATTTCCGACGAGCAGTACTTC.

V and J are TRBV19 and TRBJ2-3, with TRBD1 identical over 7 bases. The CDR3 has 15 residues. CDR1 LNHDA and CDR2 SQIVND come from the germline V gene (reference sequence). Germline trimming cut 5 bases from V and 3 bases from J; bases unmatched to any gene: 8. CDR3 amino acids: CASSGGQKSTDTQYF. CDR3 in DNA: TGTGCCAGTAGTGGGGGACAGAAGAGTACAGATACGCAGTATTTT.

V gene TRBV2 combines with J gene TRBJ2-5; TRBD1 matches at 7 bases. After removal of 6 bases from V and 2 bases from J, the junction contained 3 bases not matched to a gene. CDR3 length: 13 amino acids. Germline V gene data show CDR1 as SNHLY and CDR2 as FYNNEI. The CDR3 here is CASSLGQQETQYF. The CDR3 region has the DNA TGTGCCAGCAGCCTGGGACAGCAAGAGACCCAGTACTTC.

The V and J genes are TRBV5-1 and TRBJ2-5, with unresolved D. Germline V CDR1 and CDR2: SGHRS, YFSETQ. This CDR3 contains 14 residues. V was pared by 0 bases and J by 1 base, with 7 bases between. The CDR3 DNA sequence: TGCGCCAGCAGCTTGGCAGGTCTCCAAGAGACCCAGTACTTC. Translation gives CASSLAGLQETQYF.

The chain links TRBV7-3 to TRBJ2-3, with D perhaps assigned TRBD1 or TRBD2 (5 bases each). V dropped 5 bases and J dropped 4 bases, with 13 bases sitting between them. The V gene's germline CDR1 is SGHTA and CDR2 FQGTGA. This CDR3 is built from 14 residues. In nucleotides, the CDR3 is TGTGCCAGCAGCGCGGGCTGGGGCCCAGATACGCAGTATTTT. Translating it yields CASSAGWGPDTQYF.

This clone was detected only a few times. The J gene is TRBJ2-7, the V gene TRBV5-6; D possibly corresponds to TRBD2 (7 bases). Germline CDR1 is SGHDT and CDR2 is YYEEEE. CDR3 length equals 16 residues. Trimming left V 0 bases short and J 3 bases short, with 16 bases between. The CDR3 DNA follows: TGTGCCAGCAGCTTGGCCGGTGGGGGGGCGGGCTACGAGCAGTACTTC. Translating it yields CASSLAGGGAGYEQYF.

This clone was seen more than once but under ten times. The chain recombines TRBV5-1 with TRBJ1-5; weak D call: TRBD1 (6 bases). Trimming took 4 bases from V and 4 from J, leaving 18 bases between them. Germline V lookup: CDR1 SGHRS, CDR2 YFSETQ. The CDR3 loop spans 16 amino acids. The chain's CDR3 is CASSPGQPHINQPQHF. The CDR3 nucleotides are TGCGCCAGCAGCCCCGGACAGCCCCACATTAATCAGCCCCAGCATTTT.

The rearrangement joins TRBV5-4 to TRBJ1-3; D perhaps matches TRBD1 (6 bases). Germline V gene sequence: CDR1 SGHNT, CDR2 YYREEE (reference sequence). Trimming took off 2 bases at V and 2 bases at J, with 11 bases between the two ends. The CDR3 is 15 residues long. The CDR3 bases are TGTGCCAGCAGCTTCCGACAGGCCACTGGAAACACCATATATTTT. Protein: CASSFRQATGNTIYF.

The gene calls are TRBV28 and TRBJ2-6; D possibly corresponds to TRBD2 (6 bases). V gave up 3 bases and J gave up 5 bases, with 14 bases separating them. The CDR3 length is 16 residues. Per germline, CDR1 MDHEN and CDR2 SYDVKM. The CDR3 DNA is TGTGCCAGCAGTTTCCTGGCTAGCGCGTGGGCCAACGTCCTGACTTTC. It translates to CASSFLASAWANVLTF.

V gene TRBV6-6 combines with J gene TRBJ2-5; perhaps D is TRBD1 or TRBD2 (5 bases each). The CDR3 consists of 12 residues. V lost 6 bases, J lost 5 bases, and 10 bases lay in between. CDR1 and CDR2 (germline): MNHNY, SVGAGI (reference sequence). Written as DNA, the CDR3 is TGTGCCAGCAGGGGACCGACGGAGACCCAGTACTTC. Residues: CASRGPTETQYF.

V usage is TRBV30 and J usage is TRBJ1-5; the D is unclear. Trimming took off 1 base at V and 4 bases at J, with 8 bases between the two ends. Germline CDR1 GTSNPN, CDR2 SVGIG (reference sequence). CDR3 size: 13 residues. The CDR3 is CAWSGTLNQPQHF. The DNA of the CDR3 is TGTGCCTGGAGTGGAACACTGAATCAGCCCCAGCATTTT. Looking up the rest from reference TRBV30 and TRBJ1-5 gives the full variable domain: SQTIHQWPATLVQPVGSPLSLECTVEGTSNPNLYWYRQAAGRGLQLLFYSVGIGQISSEVPQNLSASRPQDRQFILSSKKLLLSDSGFYLCAWSGTLNQPQHFGDGTRLSIL.

The CDR3 here is CASSPGQGALDTEAFF. In nucleotides, the CDR3 is TGTGCCAGCAGCCCCGGACAGGGGGCTTTGGACACTGAAGCTTTCTTT. The genes are TRBV7-9 and TRBJ1-1, with TRBD1 matching 11 bases. V lost 5 bases and J lost 3; bases outside the gene matches: 8. Germline CDR1 is SEHNR and CDR2 is FQNEAQ (reference sequence). This CDR3 comprises 16 residues. Drawing the rest from reference TRBV7-9 and TRBJ1-1, the complete variable domain is DTGVSQNPRHKITKRGQNVTFRCDPISEHNRLYWYRQTLGQGPEFLTYFQNEAQLEKSRLLSDRFSAERPKGSFSTLEIQRTEQGDSAMYLCASSPGQGALDTEAFFGQGTRLTVV.

The rearrangement uses TRBV4-2 and TRBJ2-7, with TRBD2 matching 9 bases. The CDR3 totals 16 residues. Germline-derived CDR1 and CDR2 are LGHNA and YNFKEQ. The trim removed 0 bases at V and 6 bases at J, leaving 9 bases unmatched. As DNA, the CDR3 is TGTGCCAGCAGCCAAGATCGGATGGCGGGAGGGAGCGAGCAGTACTTC. The encoded protein is CASSQDRMAGGSEQYF.

This clone has a single count. This chain links TRBV5-1 with TRBJ1-3; no firm D call. CDR1 and CDR2 from the germline V gene are SGHRS and YFSETQ. The CDR3 covers 14 residues. The V end was cut by 4 bases, the J end by 0 bases, with 8 bases between. The CDR3: CASSPDGSGNTIYF. CDR3 DNA: TGCGCCAGCAGCCCAGACGGCTCTGGAAACACCATATATTTT.

V is TRBV30 and J is TRBJ2-1; no firm D call. Trimming left V 0 bases short and J 4 bases short, with 4 bases between. The CDR3 length is 12 residues. The germline CDR1 and CDR2 sequences are GTSNPN and SVGIG (reference sequence). Here the CDR3 DNA reads TGTGCCTGGAGTGTCCAATACAATGAGCAGTTCTTC. It encodes CAWSVQYNEQFF.

V is TRBV29-1 and J is TRBJ2-1; 14 nucleotides agree with TRBD2. The CDR3 sequence is 15 residues long. The V gene end was trimmed by 6 bases and the J gene end by 3 bases; junction bases not matched to a gene: 4. The V gene's germline CDR1 is SQVTM and CDR2 ANQGSEA. CDR3 amino acids: CSVGGLAGGYNEQFF. The CDR3 nucleotides read TGCAGCGTGGGAGGACTAGCGGGAGGCTACAATGAGCAGTTCTTC.

The gene calls are TRBV30 and TRBJ2-3; D may correspond to TRBD1 or TRBD2 (5 bases each). The ends were cut back, 0 bases at V and 4 bases at J, with 20 bases in the middle. The germline V gene encodes CDR1 GTSNPN and CDR2 SVGIG (reference sequence). CDR3 length equals 17 residues. The CDR3 region has the DNA TGTGCCTGGAGTGTACGTTTGGGTCTTAGAGGGGCAGATACGCAGTATTTT. Its translation: CAWSVRLGLRGADTQYF.

The chain uses TRBV2 and TRBJ2-7; D may correspond to TRBD1 or TRBD2 (5 bases each). The CDR3 length is 15 residues. With 3 bases removed from V and 5 bases from J, the gap between germline ends came to 17 bases. Germline V gives CDR1 SNHLY, CDR2 FYNNEI. The CDR3 loop is CASSETGTVSHEQYF. The CDR3 coding sequence is TGTGCCAGCAGTGAGACCGGGACGGTTTCTCACGAGCAGTACTTC.

This clone was observed once. This chain joins TRBV28 and TRBJ2-1, with 7 bases identical to TRBD1. The V gene's germline CDR1 is MDHEN and CDR2 SYDVKM. CDR3 length: 13 amino acids. Unmatched junction bases numbered 3, after V lost 6 bases and J lost 4 bases. Here the CDR3 reads CASSWDSYNEQFF. The CDR3 DNA follows: TGTGCCAGCAGCTGGGACAGTTACAATGAGCAGTTCTTC. The full variable domain, in which reference TRBV28 and TRBJ2-1 provide the parts outside the CDR3, is DVKVTQSSRYLVKRTGEKVFLECVQDMDHENMFWYRQDPGLGLRLIYFSYDVKMKEKGDIPEGYSVSREKKERFSLILESASTNQTSMYLCASSWDSYNEQFFGPGTRLTVL.

The chain combines TRBV28 with TRBJ2-7; D possibly uses TRBD1 or TRBD2 (6 bases each). The CDR3 loop spans 13 amino acids. Germline V lookup: CDR1 MDHEN, CDR2 SYDVKM. V lost 1 base and J lost 5, with 9 bases in between. The CDR3 coding sequence is TGTGCCAGCAGTTTATCCGGGGGCAACGAGCAGTACTTC. Amino acid sequence: CASSLSGGNEQYF.

There are a few counts of this clone. The rearrangement joins TRBV27 to TRBJ1-2, with a possible D match to TRBD1 (5 bases). Looked up from germline, CDR1 is MNHEY and CDR2 is SMNVEV (reference sequence). Trimming pared 4 bases from V and 4 bases from J, leaving 10 bases between. The CDR3 is made up of 13 amino acids. The CDR3 DNA reads as TGTGCCAGCAGTTGGGGCTTAAGCTATGGCTACACCTTC. Translating gives CASSWGLSYGYTF.

V gene TRBV18 combines with J gene TRBJ1-5, with D perhaps matching TRBD1 (5 bases). Between the trimmed V and J ends, which lost 0 bases and 6 bases, there was a span of 12 bases. This CDR3 is 15 amino acids long. CDR1 is KGHSH and CDR2 is LQKENI in the germline V gene. The DNA of the CDR3 is TGTGCCAGCTCACCACCGGGGCCTGGTGTTCAGCCCCAGCATTTT. Its translation is CASSPPGPGVQPQHF.

This chain connects TRBV28 to TRBJ1-1; tentatively, D is TRBD1 (6 bases). CDR1 is MDHEN, CDR2 SYDVKM, per germline. The CDR3 loop spans 13 amino acids. Trimming removed 2 bases at V and 4 bases at J, with 8 bases between. CDR3 DNA sequence: TGTGCCAGCAGTTTAAAGGGGGGCACTGAAGCTTTCTTT. This sequence encodes CASSLKGGTEAFF.

The chain is built from TRBV5-1 and TRBJ2-7; D ambiguous. Germline lookup yields CDR1 SGHRS and CDR2 YFSETQ. CDR3 length: 16 residues. With 0 bases removed from V and 2 bases from J, the gap between germline ends came to 15 bases. This CDR3 is CASSLGGWGGTYEQYF. CDR3 nucleotides: TGCGCCAGCAGCTTGGGAGGTTGGGGTGGTACCTACGAGCAGTACTTC.

In its sample, this clone was seen once. The J gene is TRBJ2-5, the V gene TRBV11-1; 10 positions agree with TRBD1. V was pared by 4 bases and J by 1 base, with 6 bases of the junction left unmatched. CDR1 SGHAT and CDR2 FQDESV come from the germline V gene (reference sequence). This CDR3 is built from 16 residues. CDR3 loop: CASSWGDRGPQETQYF. CDR3 nucleotide sequence: TGTGCCAGCAGCTGGGGGGACAGGGGCCCCCAAGAGACCCAGTACTTC.

This clone was seen a handful of times. The V and J genes are TRBV28 and TRBJ1-2; D might be TRBD1 (6 bases). Germline V gives CDR1 MDHEN, CDR2 SYDVKM. V was pared by 8 bases and J by 2 bases, with 18 bases between. The CDR3 sequence is 15 residues long. DNA for the CDR3: TGTGCCAGCGAATCGACAGGTTTACTCAACTATGGCTACACCTTC. Its translation is CASESTGLLNYGYTF.

J is TRBJ2-5 and V is TRBV12-5; 11 bases align to TRBD2. V was pared by 1 base and J by 4 bases, with 2 bases of the junction left unmatched. This CDR3 contains 15 residues. The V gene's germline CDR1 is LGHNT and CDR2 FRNRAP. For the CDR3, the DNA is TGTGCTAGTGGTTTGGCGGGGACTAGCGGAGAGACCCAGTACTTC. Translation gives CASGLAGTSGETQYF.

V is TRBV5-5 and J is TRBJ2-2; TRBD1 matches 9 bases. The CDR3 is 16 residues long. CDR1 is SGHKS, CDR2 YYEKEE, per germline (reference sequence). The ends lost 3 bases at V and 2 bases at J; junction bases unmatched: 5. This CDR3 is CASSWTGVHNTGELFF. CDR3 DNA: TGTGCCAGCAGCTGGACAGGGGTACACAACACCGGGGAGCTGTTTTTT. The full variable domain, rest sourced from reference TRBV5-5 and TRBJ2-2, is DAGVTQSPTHLIKTRGQQVTLRCSPISGHKSVSWYQQVLGQGPQFIFQYYEKEERGRGNFPDRFSARQFPNYSSELNVNALLLGDSALYLCASSWTGVHNTGELFFGEGSRLTVL.

V usage is TRBV6-5 and J usage is TRBJ2-1, with TRBD2 matching over 14 bases. Germline V gives CDR1 MNHEY, CDR2 SVGAGI. This CDR3 has 16 residues. V lost 0 bases to trimming and J lost 9 bases; unmatched junction nucleotides: 4. CDR3 coding DNA: TGTGCCAGCAGTTACTCGGGACTAGCGGGAGTTAGTGAGCAGTTCTTC. Translation: CASSYSGLAGVSEQFF.